Listed below are T cell receptor beta chains from one sample, sequenced in a study of cytomegalovirus exposure and HLA in healthy donors. TCRdb's table, derived via immunoSEQ multiplex PCR, lists solely in-frame clones and lacks some. The sample table includes 75,000 to 95,000 clones. Sequencing used PBMCs. These receptors were collected from a girl between 5 and 17 years old in good health and CMV-seropositive. The CDR3 runs from the conserved cysteine through the conserved F or W. A D gene is named only where the DNA matches it firmly.

D gene	J gene	V gene	CDR3 protein	CDR3 DNA
TRBD1	TRBJ1-6	TRBV5-4	CASSSGQGGNSPLHF	TGTGCCAGCAGCTCGGGACAGGGGGGGAATTCACCCCTCCACTTT
.	TRBJ2-5	TRBV9	CASSVAGSSQETQYF	TGTGCCAGCAGCGTAGCCGGGTCTAGCCAAGAGACCCAGTACTTC
.	TRBJ1-1	TRBV7-2	CASSFANMNTEAFF	TGTGCCAGCAGCTTCGCCAACATGAACACTGAAGCTTTCTTT
.	TRBJ2-2	TRBV19	CASSMQGLTGELFF	TGTGCCAGTAGTATGCAGGGGTTGACCGGGGAGCTGTTTTTT
TRBD1	TRBJ2-3	TRBV7-9	CASSLVDRGRVDTQYF	TGTGCCAGCAGCTTAGTGGACAGGGGGCGAGTAGATACGCAGTATTTT
.	TRBJ1-5	TRBV4-1	CASSQEPLGGRNQPQHF	TGCGCCAGCAGCCAAGAACCTCTCGGCGGCCGCAATCAGCCCCAGCATTTT
.	TRBJ1-1	TRBV7-9	CASSLGQQFEAFF	TGTGCCAGCAGCTTAGGACAGCAATTCGAAGCTTTCTTT
TRBD1	TRBJ1-1	TRBV28	CASSRQGGRTEAFF	TGTGCCAGCAGTCGACAGGGGGGGAGGACTGAAGCTTTCTTT
TRBD1	TRBJ1-6	TRBV2	CASRGGQGYSPLHF	TGTGCCAGCAGAGGGGGACAGGGTTATTCACCCCTCCACTTT
.	TRBJ2-1	TRBV4-1	CASSQQGGNEQFF	TGCGCCAGCAGCCAACAAGGAGGCAATGAGCAGTTCTTC
TRBD1	TRBJ1-1	TRBV4-2	CASSQQGDTEAFF	TGTGCCAGCAGCCAACAGGGGGACACTGAAGCTTTCTTT